The 17 T cell receptor beta chains given below trace back to one sample, sequenced in a study of cytomegalovirus exposure and HLA in healthy donors. Primers for the PCR totalled 60 Vbeta and 13 Jbeta. The table came from immunoSEQ multiplex PCR; TCRdb's copy has only in-frame clones and leaves some out. Reported are around 150,000 clones; the ten largest clones contain roughly 1.9%. The specimen was PBMCs. The receptors stem from a man aged 25-40 years in good health and CMV-seronegative.

The chain is built from TRBV28 and TRBJ2-7; a possible D gene is TRBD1 (5 bases). From germline, CDR1 is MDHEN and CDR2 SYDVKM. The germline V and J ends were trimmed by 7 bases and 7 bases, with 20 bases remaining between them. The CDR3 consists of 14 residues. The CDR3 here is CASIPQGRAGEQYF. For the CDR3, the DNA is TGTGCCAGCATCCCCCAGGGTAGGGCAGGAGAGCAGTACTTC.

The V gene is TRBV20-1, the J gene TRBJ2-7, with D tentatively TRBD2 (6 bases). Trimming took off 5 bases at V and 6 bases at J, with 11 bases between the two ends. The germline gives CDR1 DFQATT, CDR2 SNEGSKA (reference sequence). The CDR3 extends over 11 amino acids. The CDR3 here is CSARERREQYF. CDR3 nucleotide sequence: TGCAGTGCTCGGGAGAGGCGCGAGCAGTACTTC.

The chain links TRBV14 to TRBJ2-2; possibly TRBD1 for D (5 bases). In germline, CDR1 is SGHDN, CDR2 FVKESK. The CDR3 extends over 15 amino acids. V lost 4 bases, J lost 4 bases, and 13 bases lay in between. CDR3 in amino acids: CASSRQRRPTGELFF. CDR3 nucleotides: TGTGCCAGCAGCCGACAGCGACGACCCACCGGGGAGCTGTTTTTT.

The chain is built from TRBV10-3 and TRBJ1-5; no definite D call. Germline V gives CDR1 ENHRY, CDR2 SYGVKD. The CDR3 runs to 14 residues. The V and J ends lost 3 bases and 2 bases respectively, with 8 bases between them. The CDR3 DNA follows: TGTGCCATCAGTGACGGTGGGCGCAATCAGCCCCAGCATTTT. It translates to CAISDGGRNQPQHF.

This chain connects TRBV2 to TRBJ2-2; the match to TRBD2 covers 7 bases. Germline V gene lookup returns CDR1 SNHLY and CDR2 FYNNEI. V lost 4 bases to trimming and J lost 6 bases; unmatched junction nucleotides: 2. The CDR3 is 13 residues long. The CDR3 bases are TGTGCCAGCAGTGGACGGGGGGCCGGGGAGCTGTTTTTT. As protein: CASSGRGAGELFF.

J is TRBJ2-7 and V is TRBV14; 8 bases line up with TRBD1. This CDR3 contains 17 residues. CDR1 SGHDN and CDR2 FVKESK come from the germline V gene. J was trimmed by 3 bases and V by 3 bases; bases with no gene match: 13. The CDR3 region is CASSQTSAGGRDYEQYF. The CDR3 bases are TGTGCCAGCAGCCAGACCTCTGCAGGGGGCAGGGACTACGAGCAGTACTTC.

The CDR3 nucleotides read TGCGCCAGCAGCCGCTCGGGACAGGGAAACTATGGCTACACCTTC. This gives the protein CASSRSGQGNYGYTF. The J gene is TRBJ1-2, the V gene TRBV4-1; TRBD1 matches 9 bases. The germline gives CDR1 MGHRA, CDR2 YSYEKL. This CDR3 spans 15 amino acids. V was pared by 4 bases and J by 2 bases, with 5 bases of the junction left unmatched.

The chain is built from TRBV10-3 and TRBJ2-7; 9 bases are a match to TRBD2. Germline CDR1 reads ENHRY; CDR2 reads SYGVKD. This CDR3 has 16 residues. The trim removed 11 bases at V and 0 bases at J, leaving 14 bases unmatched. Written as DNA, the CDR3 is TGTGCCTCTACCCCTAGCGGGGCTGCTAGCTCCTACGAGCAGTACTTC. Its protein is CASTPSGAASSYEQYF.

The chain employs TRBV6-6 and TRBJ2-2, with D uncertain. Germline assignment: CDR1 MNHNY and CDR2 SVGAGI (reference sequence). Trimming stripped 6 bases from V and 3 bases from J, with 5 bases between. CDR3 length: 12 amino acids. CDR3 protein: CASRQYTGELFF. DNA for the CDR3: TGTGCCAGCAGACAATACACCGGGGAGCTGTTTTTT.

The rearrangement joins TRBV13 to TRBJ2-1; the D gene is possibly TRBD1 (6 bases). The CDR3 has 16 amino acids. Trimming shortened V by 0 bases and J by 7 bases, and 16 bases separated the two germline ends. Germline values: CDR1 PRHDT, CDR2 FYEKMQ (reference sequence). CDR3 bases: TGTGCCAGCAGCTTAGGCCCCTGGGGGCCAGGGAATGAGCAGTTCTTC. Protein: CASSLGPWGPGNEQFF.

The chain links TRBV9 to TRBJ2-7, with 13 nucleotides matching TRBD2. The CDR3 loop spans 18 amino acids. Germline loops: CDR1 SGDLS, CDR2 YYNGEE. The V segment lost 3 bases and the J segment 7 bases; nucleotides outside the gene matches: 16. As DNA, the CDR3 is TGTGCCAGCAGCGCCGCCTCTATGGGACTAGCGGGATCTTTGGAGCAGTACTTC. Protein sequence: CASSAASMGLAGSLEQYF.

The V and J genes are TRBV11-3 and TRBJ2-7, with 12 bases lining up with TRBD1. V was pared by 1 base and J by 0 bases, with 7 bases of the junction left unmatched. CDR3 length: 18 amino acids. Germline lookup yields CDR1 SGHNT and CDR2 YENEEA. The CDR3 is CASSLVGVGQGASYEQYF. The CDR3 DNA follows: TGTGCCAGCAGCTTAGTGGGTGTGGGACAGGGGGCCTCCTACGAGCAGTACTTC. Together with reference TRBV11-3 and TRBJ2-7, the CDR3 gives the full variable domain: EAGVVQSPRYKIIEKKQPVAFWCNPISGHNTLYWYLQNLGQGPELLIRYENEEAVDDSQLPKDRFSAERLKGVDSTLKIQPAELGDSAVYLCASSLVGVGQGASYEQYFGPGTRLTVT.

The chain carries TRBV5-4 and TRBJ2-5, with a weak D call TRBD2 (6 bases). There are 14 residues in the CDR3. Germline V lookup: CDR1 SGHNT, CDR2 YYREEE (reference sequence). V lost 4 bases to trimming and J lost 3 bases, with 13 bases between them. The CDR3 loop is CASSQQGGEETQYF. The CDR3 nucleotides read TGTGCCAGCAGCCAGCAGGGAGGTGAAGAGACCCAGTACTTC.

The V and J genes are TRBV5-6 and TRBJ1-4; 8 positions agree with TRBD1. The ends lost 4 bases at V and 14 bases at J; junction bases unmatched: 4. CDR1 and CDR2 (germline): SGHDT, YYEEEE. CDR3 length equals 11 residues. The CDR3 sequence is CASSLGTGLFF. The CDR3 DNA sequence: TGTGCCAGCAGCCTAGGGACAGGCCTGTTTTTT.

The chain has TRBV7-2 and TRBJ2-3; D is ambiguous. The ends were cut back, 5 bases at V and 2 bases at J, with 14 bases in the middle. Per germline, CDR1 SGHTA and CDR2 FQGNSA. The CDR3 has 15 amino acids. CDR3 nucleotide sequence: TGTGCCAGCAGCCCCTCTTGGTACATCACAGATACGCAGTATTTT. This encodes CASSPSWYITDTQYF.

The chain carries TRBV29-1 and TRBJ2-5; 9 bases are a match to TRBD1. This CDR3 region has 12 residues. CDR1 and CDR2 from the germline V gene are SQVTM and ANQGSEA. V shed 6 bases, J shed 2 bases, and the junction held 1 base outside the gene matches. This CDR3 reads CSVGQGQETQYF. The CDR3 region has the DNA TGCAGCGTGGGACAGGGTCAAGAGACCCAGTACTTC.

The rearrangement links TRBV6-6 to TRBJ2-7, with 7 bases aligning to TRBD1. This CDR3 spans 13 amino acids. Germline values: CDR1 MNHNY, CDR2 SVGAGI (reference sequence). The junction had 9 bases not matched to a gene; V was cut back by 6 bases and J by 7 bases. As DNA, the CDR3 is TGTGCCAGCAGCGGGACAGCAGTGGGGGAGCAGTACTTC. Translating gives CASSGTAVGEQYF.